Detailed here is one T cell receptor (beta chain). This clonotype has a count of ten or more. The clone's antigen remains unknown. No qualities accompany the bases; no much larger clone lies one base away. Graves' hyperthyroidism was defined as stable when no progression to ophthalmopathy occurred over 18 months of follow-up. Hyperthyroidism patients were newly diagnosed, with disease duration under 2 months, and aged 18 to 65 years. Exclusion was applied to patients with uncontrolled infections, other autoimmune diseases, pregnancy or lactation. Diagnoses were established on the basis of clinical symptoms, serum thyroxine and TRAb, thyroid ultrasound, and orbital computed tomography. Ficoll-Paque density gradient centrifugation was used to isolate PBMCs from approximately 10 ml of fresh peripheral blood. Total RNA was extracted with Trizol reagent, and quality was checked on an Agilent 2100 Bioanalyzer.

The TCR beta CDR3 regions were amplified from RNA transcripts. A first-round RT-PCR of the TCR CDR3 used the HTBI primer set with the Qiagen OneStep RT-PCR kit. A second multiplex PCR round built the libraries, followed by size selection and purification. The libraries were sequenced on an Illumina HiSeq2000 using paired-end 100 bp reads. The source study handled its data this way. Raw data were processed with SOAPnuke, discarding reads with adapters, uncalled bases, mean Phred below 15, or no exact constant-primer or identifier match. COPE v1.2.5 was used to merge the high-quality paired reads, and each unique nucleotide sequence was defined as a clonotype. MiTCR v1.1 was used to align the clonotypes against IMGT TRBV, TRBD and TRBJ reference segments. Only V-J combinations with frequency above 0.0001, covering about 99% of repertoires, were analysed. The TCS score was defined as the ratio of F50 (clonal expansion) to E x V (chaos), calculated using BLOSUM62-based TCRdist between CDR3 peptides within each V-J. Welch's t-statistics and random forest reduced 450 to 600 V-J features to 13, which were used in a naive Bayes classifier (R e1071). TCRdb cleaned the public reads at Q25 with fastp, built clones with MiXCR and kept in-frame beta chains. Identical CDR3 proteins give one entry, which carries the most common genes and DNA. The V and J calls were not made by the authors but by TCRdb's processing. Counted in this sample were approximately 380,000 distinct CDR3 sequences; about 20% of them appeared once. The biggest ten clones account for approximately 4% of the sample.

These data are taken from a study of T cells in Graves' hyperthyroidism and ophthalmopathy (dated by TCRdb to between 2018 and 2020). For the study in its entirety: Peripheral blood samples were taken at the time of initial diagnosis, prior to any treatment. An independent validation cohort of under 20 hyperthyroidism patients and more than 15 patients who later progressed to ophthalmopathy tested prospective prediction of ophthalmopathy. To identify TCR V-J signatures that set the groups apart, the researchers used a discovery cohort of more than 95 patients, made up of roughly 45 with Graves' ophthalmopathy and about 60 with stable Graves' hyperthyroidism. Once sampling was done, hyperthyroidism patients were given methimazole at a starting dose of 30 mg daily, whereas ophthalmopathy patients were given high-dose intravenous methylprednisolone. The 75 to 100 discovery patients were divided at random into training and test sets in a 7:3 ratio. Thyroid tissue and blood T-cell repertoires from several Graves' hyperthyroidism patients were also compared in the study. According to the paper, TCR Vbeta CDR3 sequencing was carried out on over 130 peripheral blood samples, which came from 40 to 45 ophthalmopathy, fewer than 80 hyperthyroidism and about 17 progressor patients.

On the study overall, not on this receptor specifically: In validation, the model predicted progression to ophthalmopathy a median of approximately 6.3 months before onset, with about 67% sensitivity and about 75% specificity. In cross-validation, a model built on a 13 V-J signature told ophthalmopathy apart from stable hyperthyroidism with approximately 90% sensitivity and roughly 81% specificity, and in testing the same model reached 80%/75%. Most expanded thyroid clonotypes (frequency above 0.001) were also found in blood, which suggests that blood repertoires may mirror thyroid immune responses. No statistical method was used to set the sample size in advance, and investigators knew the group allocation.

Specimen: blood. The clonotype comes from a woman between 18 and 29 years old with Graves' hyperthyroidism.

The sequenced DNA is TGTGCCAGTAGTGAGGGGGGGGATAACAATCAGCCCCAGCATTTT. This yields the protein CASSEGGDNNQPQHF. The chain is made from TRBV19 and TRBJ1-5; the D gene is perhaps TRBD1, from 6 matching bases. The CDR3 holds 15 amino acids from the cysteine to the phenylalanine. Just CDR3 DNA is preserved here, 45 bases in frame from base 1. Trimming removed 5 bases from V and 3 bases from J, leaving 14 bases between the germline ends. The germline V gene (reference sequence) specifies LNHDA as CDR1 and SQIVND as CDR2.